This TCR beta chain was sequenced for a study of T cell changes during pregnancy in multiple sclerosis. Sequenced by immunoSEQ multiplex PCR; TCRdb stores in-frame clones only, minus some. The table records tens of thousands of clones, 91% of them present only once. V was cut by 0 bases and J by 7 bases, with 10 bases left in between. The CDR3 runs 14 residues. The V gene's germline CDR1 is MNHEY and CDR2 SMNVEV (reference sequence). The starting material was CD4+ T cells from peripheral blood mononuclear cells, obtained in the second trimester of pregnancy. The V call is TRBV27, the J call TRBJ2-1; a possible D gene is TRBD1 (5 bases). The TCR was taken from a female donor in good health, enrolled as a control in a pregnancy study. In DNA form, the CDR3 reads TGTGCCAGCAGTTTATCGGGGCAATGGAATGAGCAGTTCTTC. The encoded protein is CASSLSGQWNEQFF.